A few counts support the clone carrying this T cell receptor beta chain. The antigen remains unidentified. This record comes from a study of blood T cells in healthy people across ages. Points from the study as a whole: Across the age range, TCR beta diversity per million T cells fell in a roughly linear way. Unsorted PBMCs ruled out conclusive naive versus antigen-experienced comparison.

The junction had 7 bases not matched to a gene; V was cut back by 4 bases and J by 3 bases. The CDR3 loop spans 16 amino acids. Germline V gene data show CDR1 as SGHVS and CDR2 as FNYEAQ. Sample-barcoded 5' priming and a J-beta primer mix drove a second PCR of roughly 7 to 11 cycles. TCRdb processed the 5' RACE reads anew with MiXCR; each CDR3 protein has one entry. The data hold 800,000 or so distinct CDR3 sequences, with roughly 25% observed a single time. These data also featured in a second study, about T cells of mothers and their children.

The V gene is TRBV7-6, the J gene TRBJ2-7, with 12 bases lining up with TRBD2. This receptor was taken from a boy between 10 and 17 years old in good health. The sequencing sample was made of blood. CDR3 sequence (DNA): TGTGCCAGCAGCTGGACTAGCGGGATCGGCCGCTACGAGCAGTACTTC. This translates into CASSWTSGIGRYEQYF.